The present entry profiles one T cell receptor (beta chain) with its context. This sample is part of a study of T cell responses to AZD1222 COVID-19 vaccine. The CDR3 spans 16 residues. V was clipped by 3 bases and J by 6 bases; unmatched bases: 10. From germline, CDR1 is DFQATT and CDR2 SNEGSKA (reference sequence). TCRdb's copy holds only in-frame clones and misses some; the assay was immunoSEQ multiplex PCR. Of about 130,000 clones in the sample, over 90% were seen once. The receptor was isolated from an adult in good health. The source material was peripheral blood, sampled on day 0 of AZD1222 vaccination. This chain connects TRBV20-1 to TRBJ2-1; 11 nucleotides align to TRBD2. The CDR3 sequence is CSASLAGGPSGNEQFF. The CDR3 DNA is TGCAGTGCTAGTTTAGCGGGAGGGCCTAGCGGCAATGAGCAGTTCTTC.